These 27 T cell receptor beta chains originate from one sample sequenced in a study of memory B cells and T cells in multiple sclerosis. After stimulus-free culture, autoproliferating CFSE-dim and non-proliferating CFSE-high T cells were sequenced separately. Cultures began with about 50 million CFSE-labeled PBMCs, unstimulated for roughly 7 days, with replicate wells pooled. Their recognized antigens are unknown. Using immunoSEQ multiplex PCR, the repertoire was profiled, and TCRdb retains in-frame clones only, with some absent. The sample has 30,000 or so clones; roughly 88% are singletons. The material sequenced was PBMCs from blood kept in culture. The origin of the receptors is a human donor with multiple sclerosis.

This clone was recorded a few times. The chain links TRBV11-1 to TRBJ2-2, with a tentative D call TRBD2 (6 bases). The CDR3 totals 12 residues. Trimming removed 5 bases at V and 5 bases at J, with 6 bases between. Germline CDR1 SGHAT, CDR2 FQDESV (reference sequence). DNA for the CDR3: TGTGCCAGCAGCCGGGAGACCGGGGAGCTGTTTTTT. Translated, it gives CASSRETGELFF.

The genes are TRBV19 and TRBJ2-3; tentative D call: TRBD2 (5 bases). This CDR3 spans 16 amino acids. The germline V and J ends were trimmed by 4 bases and 0 bases, with 14 bases remaining between them. Germline loops: CDR1 LNHDA, CDR2 SQIVND (reference sequence). Here the CDR3 reads CASSNPSRLSTDTQYF. The CDR3 DNA sequence: TGTGCCAGTAGTAATCCTAGCAGGTTAAGCACAGATACGCAGTATTTT.

The chain recombines TRBV5-6 with TRBJ2-7; D remains unclear. Germline loops: CDR1 SGHDT, CDR2 YYEEEE. This CDR3 has 14 amino acids. Between the trimmed V and J ends, which lost 0 bases and 2 bases, there was a span of 9 bases. In DNA form, the CDR3 reads TGTGCCAGCAGCTTGGAAGGCTGGGCCTACGAGCAGTACTTC. It encodes CASSLEGWAYEQYF.

The chain links TRBV7-8 to TRBJ2-3; TRBD2 might be the D (5 bases). CDR1 is SGHVS and CDR2 is FQNEAQ in the germline V gene. The V and J ends lost 0 bases and 1 base respectively, with 5 bases between them. This CDR3 spans 14 amino acids. In DNA form, the CDR3 reads TGTGCCAGCAGCTTAGCGCGGGGCACAGATACGCAGTATTTT. Its translation: CASSLARGTDTQYF.

This chain uses TRBV7-9 with TRBJ2-5; 7 nucleotides align to TRBD2. In germline, CDR1 is SEHNR, CDR2 FQNEAQ (reference sequence). This CDR3 has 14 amino acids. V was pared by 5 bases and J by 9 bases, with 12 bases of the junction left unmatched. The CDR3 bases are TGTGCCAGCAGCGACACGGGCGGGGGTACGGCCCAGTACTTC. Encoded protein: CASSDTGGGTAQYF.

The V and J genes are TRBV5-1 and TRBJ2-7; maybe TRBD2 (6 bases). The CDR3 is 15 residues long. Germline loops: CDR1 SGHRS, CDR2 YFSETQ. Trimming pared 0 bases from V and 2 bases from J, leaving 12 bases between. The CDR3 DNA sequence: TGCGCCAGCAGCTTGGAGGGCGGGAATCCCTACGAGCAGTACTTC. Translated, it gives CASSLEGGNPYEQYF.

The V and J genes are TRBV5-1 and TRBJ2-5; 7 bases are shared with TRBD2. V trimming: 7 bases; J trimming: 1 base; junction bases outside the gene matches: 13. The germline V gene encodes CDR1 SGHRS and CDR2 YFSETQ. The CDR3 totals 16 residues. The chain's CDR3 is CASSWGGTGSQETQYF. In DNA form, the CDR3 reads TGCGCCAGCTCTTGGGGGGGGACGGGAAGCCAAGAGACCCAGTACTTC.

The CDR3 bases are TGTGCCAGCAGCGACCCCAACAATGAGCAGTTCTTC. Residues: CASSDPNNEQFF. The chain uses TRBV7-9 and TRBJ2-1, with D unresolved. The CDR3 has 12 residues. V was cut by 5 bases and J by 5 bases, with 7 bases left in between. CDR1 and CDR2 (germline): SEHNR, FQNEAQ (reference sequence).

The rearrangement joins TRBV11-1 to TRBJ2-1; D is unclear. V was trimmed by 3 bases and J by 0 bases, leaving 6 bases between them. Germline CDR1 SGHAT, CDR2 FQDESV (reference sequence). The CDR3 contains 14 residues. The CDR3 DNA reads as TGTGCCAGCAGCTTCCGAGGCTCCTACAATGAGCAGTTCTTC. It is translated as CASSFRGSYNEQFF.

This chain joins TRBV12-5 and TRBJ2-3, with 9 nucleotides matching TRBD1. CDR1 is LGHNT and CDR2 is FRNRAP in the germline V gene. The CDR3 loop spans 15 amino acids. V gave up 5 bases and J gave up 2 bases; unmatched junction bases: 5. The DNA for the CDR3 is TGTGCTAGTGGTACCCGGACAGGGGCCACAGATACGCAGTATTTT. It specifies CASGTRTGATDTQYF.

V is TRBV5-4 and J is TRBJ2-7; no definite D call. The CDR3 consists of 14 residues. The V end lost 5 bases, the J end lost 0 bases, and 12 bases lay between the germline ends. The germline V gene has CDR1 SGHNT and CDR2 YYREEE (reference sequence). The CDR3 loop reads CASSSGPGSYEQYF. The CDR3 DNA sequence: TGTGCCAGCAGTTCAGGACCGGGCTCCTACGAGCAGTACTTC.

There are a few counts of this clone. The chain carries TRBV18 and TRBJ1-1; the D is unclear. The CDR3 runs to 13 residues. Germline CDR1 KGHSH, CDR2 LQKENI. V lost 5 bases and J 2 bases, leaving 9 bases between the germline ends. CDR3 sequence reads: CASSRAVNTEAFF. The DNA for the CDR3 is TGTGCCAGCTCAAGGGCAGTAAACACTGAAGCTTTCTTT.

The rearrangement uses TRBV6-1 and TRBJ1-5, with D uncertain. The V gene lost 4 bases and the J gene lost 7 bases, with 8 bases spanning the gap. In germline, CDR1 is MNHNS, CDR2 SASEGT. CDR3 length equals 12 residues. CDR3 coding DNA: TGTGCCAGCAGTGTCGGTGGGCAGCCCCAGCATTTT. Residues: CASSVGGQPQHF.

This rearrangement joins TRBV27 to TRBJ1-5, with D uncertain. V lost 1 base and J 6 bases, leaving 7 bases between the germline ends. Per germline, CDR1 MNHEY and CDR2 SMNVEV (reference sequence). The CDR3 consists of 13 residues. CDR3 in amino acids: CASSLFGGQPQHF. The CDR3 coding sequence is TGTGCCAGCAGTTTATTTGGTGGTCAGCCCCAGCATTTT.

The chain has TRBV19 and TRBJ2-7; D remains unclear. The CDR3 sequence is 14 residues long. Trimming left V 5 bases short and J 1 base short, with 12 bases between. The germline gives CDR1 LNHDA, CDR2 SQIVND (reference sequence). The CDR3 region has the DNA TGTGCCAGTAGTGGCCGCTTCTCGTCCTACGAGCAGTACTTC. Translation: CASSGRFSSYEQYF.

The CDR3 DNA sequence: TGCAGTGCTTCGAACAGGGATGGCTACACCTTC. Amino acids: CSASNRDGYTF. The gene calls are TRBV20-1 and TRBJ1-2; TRBD1 might be the D (6 bases). Germline CDR1 reads DFQATT; CDR2 reads SNEGSKA (reference sequence). The CDR3 extends over 11 amino acids. The ends were cut back, 5 bases at V and 6 bases at J, with 10 bases in the middle.

This clone showed up just once. V gene TRBV5-6 combines with J gene TRBJ2-7; 9 bases align to TRBD1. With 3 bases clipped from V and 0 bases from J, the junction kept 4 bases outside the gene matches. CDR3 length: 15 amino acids. CDR1 is SGHDT and CDR2 is YYEEEE in the germline V gene. The CDR3 bases are TGTGCCAGCAGCTCTGGACAGGGGTACTCCTACGAGCAGTACTTC. It yields the protein CASSSGQGYSYEQYF.

The sample holds a few counts of this clone. The J gene is TRBJ2-1, the V gene TRBV7-9, with 14 bases identical to TRBD2. Germline CDR1 and CDR2: SEHNR and FQNEAQ (reference sequence). The trim removed 3 bases at V and 9 bases at J, leaving 7 bases unmatched. The CDR3 covers 16 residues. This chain's CDR3 is CASSFPGLAGEGEQFF. In DNA form, the CDR3 reads TGTGCCAGCAGCTTTCCGGGACTAGCGGGAGAGGGTGAGCAGTTCTTC.

This sequence joins TRBV14 and TRBJ1-1; possibly TRBD1 for D (5 bases). Looked up from germline, CDR1 is SGHDN and CDR2 is FVKESK. V dropped 0 bases and J dropped 6 bases, with 8 bases sitting between them. The CDR3 extends over 13 amino acids. The CDR3 sequence: CASSQDGHSEAFF. In DNA form, the CDR3 reads TGTGCCAGCAGCCAAGACGGACACTCTGAAGCTTTCTTT.

This chain uses TRBV19 with TRBJ2-1; 10 bases are shared with TRBD2. The germline CDR1 and CDR2 sequences are LNHDA and SQIVND (reference sequence). This CDR3 has 19 amino acids. The junction had 10 bases not matched to a gene; V was cut back by 1 base and J by 1 base. In DNA form, the CDR3 reads TGTGCCAGTAGTATAGTTGGTCTAGCGGGAGATCGTTCCTACAATGAGCAGTTCTTC. Translated: CASSIVGLAGDRSYNEQFF.

This clone has only a few counts. This chain uses TRBV28 with TRBJ1-2; D call uncertain. V lost 6 bases, J lost 7 bases, and 6 bases lay in between. The length of the CDR3 is 10 residues. Germline CDR1 reads MDHEN; CDR2 reads SYDVKM. The CDR3 coding sequence is TGTGCCAGCAGCCAACTTGGCTACACCTTC. It yields the protein CASSQLGYTF.

This clone was observed a single time. The J gene is TRBJ2-2, the V gene TRBV9; 8 positions agree with TRBD2. The CDR3 covers 13 residues. CDR1 is SGDLS and CDR2 is YYNGEE in the germline V gene. J lost 7 bases, V lost 7 bases, and 6 bases had no gene match. This CDR3 reads CASHGRAGGELFF. The CDR3 DNA sequence: TGTGCCAGCCACGGGAGGGCCGGCGGGGAGCTGTTTTTT.

The gene calls are TRBV6-1 and TRBJ2-7; D is perhaps TRBD2 (6 bases). V lost 1 base and J lost 1, with 14 bases in between. Germline V gene lookup returns CDR1 MNHNS and CDR2 SASEGT. The CDR3 length is 16 residues. CDR3 sequence: CASSEVGGLISYEQYF. DNA of the CDR3: TGTGCCAGCAGTGAAGTCGGGGGACTTATTTCCTACGAGCAGTACTTC.

This clone showed up just once. The chain recombines TRBV18 with TRBJ1-1; D is uncertain. CDR3 size: 13 residues. The V end lost 0 bases, the J end lost 1 base, and 3 bases lay between the germline ends. The germline V gene encodes CDR1 KGHSH and CDR2 LQKENI. This CDR3 reads CASSPPQNTEAFF. For the CDR3, the DNA is TGTGCCAGCTCACCACCCCAGAACACTGAAGCTTTCTTT.

The chain combines TRBV5-5 with TRBJ1-2; D is undetermined. CDR1 and CDR2 (germline): SGHKS, YYEKEE (reference sequence). This CDR3 has 13 residues. The germline V and J ends were trimmed by 2 bases and 6 bases, with 11 bases remaining between them. CDR3 DNA sequence: TGTGCCAGCAGCTTACTAGGTGGGGATGGCTACACCTTC. Translated: CASSLLGGDGYTF. Filled out from reference TRBV5-5 and TRBJ1-2, the complete variable domain reads DAGVTQSPTHLIKTRGQQVTLRCSPISGHKSVSWYQQVLGQGPQFIFQYYEKEERGRGNFPDRFSARQFPNYSSELNVNALLLGDSALYLCASSLLGGDGYTFGSGTRLTVV.

The chain combines TRBV10-3 with TRBJ1-5; D call uncertain. V lost 6 bases, J lost 4 bases, and 7 bases lay in between. Germline loops: CDR1 ENHRY, CDR2 SYGVKD. The CDR3 runs to 12 residues. CDR3 in DNA: TGTGCCATCAGGGACGGGAATCAGCCCCAGCATTTT. This codes for CAIRDGNQPQHF.

This chain uses TRBV28 with TRBJ1-2; TRBD1 agrees at 8 bases. Losses at the gene ends were 8 bases for V and 4 bases for J; bases not matched to a gene: 6. Germline V gives CDR1 MDHEN, CDR2 SYDVKM. The CDR3 is made up of 13 amino acids. CDR3 in DNA: TGTGCCAGCCAGGGGGCGCAGGTCTATGGCTACACCTTC. This sequence encodes CASQGAQVYGYTF.